This entry lists 8 T cell receptor beta chains sequenced from one sample in a study of early T cells in non-severe SARS-CoV-2 infection. A single record per CDR3 protein comes from TCRdb applying MiXCR to the 5' RACE reads. In the table there are 30,000 to 40,000 distinct CDR3 sequences, less than 7% of which are singletons. This specimen was whole blood, taken at baseline. The source is an adult who was a healthcare worker with PCR-confirmed SARS-CoV-2 infection or an uninfected control (not recorded which).

This clonotype has at least ten counts. The CDR3 loop reads CSARPGVNTEAFF. The CDR3 nucleotides are TGCAGCGCTCGTCCAGGGGTGAACACTGAAGCTTTCTTT. The V gene is TRBV29-1, the J gene TRBJ1-1; D may be TRBD1 (6 bases). CDR3 size: 13 residues. Germline V gene lookup returns CDR1 SQVTM and CDR2 ANQGSEA. The V end lost 7 bases, the J end lost 0 bases, and 12 bases lay between the germline ends.

The sample holds many counts of this clonotype. The chain carries TRBV5-6 and TRBJ1-1; the D gene is possibly TRBD1 (5 bases). CDR1 is SGHDT, CDR2 YYEEEE, per germline. Deletions cut 0 bases from V and 5 bases from J, with 11 bases between. CDR3 size: 14 residues. CDR3 DNA sequence: TGTGCCAGCAGCTTGGATAAGGGGTGGACTGAAGCTTTCTTT. Translating gives CASSLDKGWTEAFF.

This clonotype was counted many times. The chain carries TRBV29-1 and TRBJ2-1; 7 nucleotides match TRBD2. Trimming took 7 bases from V and 6 from J; bases not matched to a gene: 6. CDR1 and CDR2 (germline): SQVTM, ANQGSEA. The CDR3 has 12 amino acids. CDR3 DNA sequence: TGCAGCGCCAGCCCGGGAGGCAATGAGCAGTTCTTC. Its translation is CSASPGGNEQFF.

The V gene is TRBV7-9, the J gene TRBJ2-5; a possible D gene is TRBD1 (6 bases). The CDR3 runs to 17 residues. Germline V gene sequence: CDR1 SEHNR, CDR2 FQNEAQ (reference sequence). V was pared by 4 bases and J by 1 base, with 19 bases between. The DNA for the CDR3 is TGTGCCAGCAGCTCTCCGGACAGACCCAGGATCCAAGAGACCCAGTACTTC. Translated: CASSSPDRPRIQETQYF.

Worth noting for this clonotype: A much larger clonotype is one base distant, so this may be a read error. J is TRBJ1-4 and V is TRBV4-1; unclear D gene. The CDR3 covers 12 residues. Germline V gene sequence: CDR1 MGHRA, CDR2 YSYEKL. The CDR3 DNA reads TGCGCCCAGCCAGGATGCTGTGAAAAACTGGTTTTT. The encoded protein is CAQPGCCEKLVF.

The chain employs TRBV4-1 and TRBJ1-2; perhaps TRBD1 as D (5 bases). This CDR3 is built from 15 residues. The germline V gene encodes CDR1 MGHRA and CDR2 YSYEKL. The ends were cut back, 0 bases at V and 1 base at J, with 9 bases in the middle. The CDR3 region has the DNA TGCGCCAGCAGCCAAGATAAACAGGTTAACTATGGCTACACCTTC. As protein: CASSQDKQVNYGYTF.

This clonotype was counted many times. The J gene is TRBJ1-1, the V gene TRBV2; D ambiguous. Trimming cost V 6 bases and J 4 bases, with 9 bases left between them. This CDR3 comprises 12 residues. Per the germline V gene, CDR1 is SNHLY and CDR2 is FYNNEI. CDR3 coding DNA: TGTGCCAGCAGAGCCCAGGCCACTGAAGCTTTCTTT. It is translated as CASRAQATEAFF. Filled out from reference TRBV2 and TRBJ1-1, the complete variable domain reads EPEVTQTPSHQVTQMGQEVILRCVPISNHLYFYWYRQILGQKVEFLVSFYNNEISEKSEIFDDQFSVERPDGSNFTLKIRSTKLEDSAMYFCASRAQATEAFFGQGTRLTVV.

This clonotype was detected many times. The chain couples TRBV5-5 to TRBJ2-7, with 8 bases matching TRBD1. The CDR3 is made up of 16 amino acids. J lost 2 bases, V lost 2 bases, and 9 bases had no gene match. CDR1 SGHKS and CDR2 YYEKEE come from the germline V gene (reference sequence). CDR3 coding DNA: TGTGCCAGCAGCTTTCAGACAGGGGAACGGACCTACGAGCAGTACTTC. As protein: CASSFQTGERTYEQYF.